This TCR beta chain was identified during a study of shared clonotypes between healthy human individuals. On the study more broadly: Researchers assigned three CD4 naive, three CD4 memory, two CD8 naive and one CD8 memory plate to each donor.

Germline V CDR1 and CDR2: SGHNT, YENEEA. The CDR3 runs 14 residues. The J segment lost 2 bases and the V segment lost 5 bases, leaving 4 bases of the junction unmatched. Sequencing used immunoSEQ multiplex PCR; TCRdb keeps in-frame clones, though not all of them. The sample shows about 2.4 million clones, 80% to 95% of them seen only once. The chain recombines TRBV11-3 with TRBJ2-7; 9 bases are a match to TRBD1. Material: naive CD4+ T cells from PBMCs. As to subset: CD45RA+ positively selected. The sequence derives from a man younger than 30 in good health. Some clones in this sample may be carry-over from other donors' samples. This CDR3 is CASSLRTGAYEQYF. The DNA of the CDR3 is TGTGCCAGCAGCCTACGGACAGGGGCCTACGAGCAGTACTTC.